This T cell receptor (beta chain) is from a study of blood T cell repertoires in COVID-19. Trimming took 3 bases from V and 7 from J, leaving 15 bases between them. Germline CDR1 is KGHDR and CDR2 is SFDVKD. The length of the CDR3 is 15 residues. Per the original methods: Quantification of nucleated cells was approximated via reference gene primer amplification. TCRdb's table, derived via immunoSEQ multiplex PCR, lists solely in-frame clones and lacks some. V and J calls plus clone size are reproduced from that table; the DNA served to infer D and trimming. The table has 170,000 or so clones, 70% to 80% seen once.

The TCR originated in a woman aged 45-65 years who had recovered from COVID-19. The V gene is TRBV24-1, the J gene TRBJ2-1; a weak D match, TRBD2 (6 bases). The sample taken for sequencing was PBMCs or T cells enriched from blood (not recorded which). CDR3 region: CATSDPSARGNEQFF. For the CDR3, the DNA is TGTGCCACCAGTGATCCTAGCGCCCGGGGGAATGAGCAGTTCTTC.